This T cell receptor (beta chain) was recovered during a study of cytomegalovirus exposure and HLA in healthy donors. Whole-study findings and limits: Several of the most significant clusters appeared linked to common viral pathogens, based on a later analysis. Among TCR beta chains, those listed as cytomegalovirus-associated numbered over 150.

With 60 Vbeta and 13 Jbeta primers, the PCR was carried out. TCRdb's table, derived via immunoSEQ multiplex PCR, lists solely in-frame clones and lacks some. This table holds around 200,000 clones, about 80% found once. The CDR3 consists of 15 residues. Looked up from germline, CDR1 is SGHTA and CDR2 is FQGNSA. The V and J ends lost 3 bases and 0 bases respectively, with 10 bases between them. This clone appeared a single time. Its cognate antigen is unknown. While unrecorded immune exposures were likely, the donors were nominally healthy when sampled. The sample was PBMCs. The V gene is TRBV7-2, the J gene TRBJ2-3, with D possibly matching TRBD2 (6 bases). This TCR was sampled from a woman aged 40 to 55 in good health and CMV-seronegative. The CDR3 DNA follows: TGTGCCAGCAGCTTGGCGGGGTCAAGCACAGATACGCAGTATTTT. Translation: CASSLAGSSTDTQYF.